This is a list of T cell receptor beta chains from one sample in a study of T cells in Graves' hyperthyroidism and ophthalmopathy. A single record per CDR3 protein comes from TCRdb applying MiXCR to the multiplex PCR reads. The sample consists of more than 350,000 distinct CDR3 sequences, over 12% of them appearing once. Input material: blood. The receptors stem from a woman aged 55-69 years with Graves' ophthalmopathy. The CDR3 runs from the conserved cysteine through the conserved F or W. D genes are given only for firm matches. Clone size is given for some rows only: seen once, a few or many times, or a class if the clone is expanded.

cdr3_nt cdr3_aa cdr3_length v_call clone_size j_call d_call
TGTGCCAGCAGTGTGACTAGCGGGGGATCCTACGAGCAGTACTTC CASSVTSGGSYEQYF 15 TRBV6-1 many TRBJ2-7 TRBD2
TGTGCCAGCACGGGCCGGGTTATTGAGACAGGGCTAGAGACCCAGTACTTC CASTGRVIETGLETQYF 17 TRBV6-1 many TRBJ2-5 TRBD1
TGTGCCAGCAGCCCAACTAGCGGGACGCAAGAGACCCAGTACTTC CASSPTSGTQETQYF 15 TRBV3-1 many TRBJ2-5 TRBD2
TGTGCCACAGGACACTATAGCAATCAGCCCCAGCATTTT CATGHYSNQPQHF 13 TRBV6-1 few TRBJ1-5 NA
TGTGCCAGCAGGTCCCCAGGGGGGGACAAAAACATTCAGTACTTC CASRSPGGDKNIQYF 15 TRBV6-1 NA TRBJ2-4 NA
TGTGCCAGTAGGCCCACAGGGGAGACCCAGTACTTC CASRPTGETQYF 12 TRBV19 NA TRBJ2-5 NA
TGTGCCAGCAGTTCCAACTTGATGGCAGCCTACTCCTACGAGCAGTACTTC CASSSNLMAAYSYEQYF 17 TRBV12-3/TRBV12-4 many TRBJ2-7 NA
TGTGCCAGCAGTCGTATAGGACAGGGAGGGTACGAGCAGTACTTC CASSRIGQGGYEQYF 15 TRBV28 many TRBJ2-7 NA
TGTGCCAGCAGTGAAGCCGGGTTGGGGCAGTTCTTC CASSEAGLGQFF 12 TRBV6-1 many TRBJ2-1 NA
TGTGCCACCAGTCCCCGGGGGGGGGGCAGCCAGCCCCAGCATTTT CATSPRGGGSQPQHF 15 TRBV24-1 NA TRBJ1-5 NA
TGTGCCAGCAGCGTGGGGGGCATAGGGATGACAATTGCACCCCTCCACTTT CASSVGGIGMTIAPLHF 17 TRBV9 NA TRBJ1-6 NA